Listed below are T cell receptor beta chains from one sample, sequenced in a study of control samples from healthy donors and cancer patients. Sequenced by immunoSEQ multiplex PCR; TCRdb stores in-frame clones only, minus some. This sample carries approximately 120,000 clones, about nine tenths of them seen once, and the ten largest clones take 3.5% to 4.5%. The sequenced sample was blood. Source of these receptors: a human donor in good health. The donor label of this sample is uncertain. The CDR3 runs from the conserved cysteine through the conserved F or W. D genes are given only for firm matches. The listing skips clone size in some rows; elsewhere it reads once, few, many or a size class.

>TRBV6-5|-|-|TRBJ1-2
CASTPGPEDYGYTF
TGTGCCAGCACCCCGGGACCGGAGGACTATGGCTACACCTTC
>TRBV18|once|-|TRBJ1-1
CASSPPNLNTEAFF
TGTGCCAGCTCACCACCCAACTTGAACACTGAAGCTTTCTTT
>TRBV7-9|-|TRBD1|TRBJ2-1
CASSNRDRVLDEQFF
TGTGCCAGCAGTAACCGGGACAGGGTTTTGGATGAGCAGTTCTTC
>TRBV19|-|TRBD1|TRBJ1-2
CASRRQGDYGYTF
TGTGCCAGTCGCCGACAGGGGGACTATGGCTACACCTTC
>TRBV7-6|-|TRBD1|TRBJ2-7
CASSRTQGAAYYEQYF
TGTGCCAGCAGCAGAACACAGGGGGCGGCTTACTACGAGCAGTACTTC
>TRBV19|-|-|TRBJ2-3
CASSTRRPGGTDTQYF
TGTGCCAGTAGTACCCGCCGGCCTGGGGGTACAGATACGCAGTATTTT
>TRBV12-3/TRBV12-4|-|TRBD2|TRBJ2-7
CASTTGGGEQYF
TGTGCCAGCACGACTGGGGGGGGCGAGCAGTACTTC
>TRBV27|-|-|TRBJ2-1
CASSFKGLSYNEQFF
TGTGCCAGCAGTTTTAAGGGACTCTCCTACAATGAGCAGTTCTTC
>TRBV7-2|-|-|TRBJ2-3
CASSLRGSNQPQYF
TGTGCCAGCAGCTTACGGGGGAGCAATCAGCCCCAGTATTTT
>TRBV7-9|-|-|TRBJ2-1
CASSFFAGSSYNEQFF
TGTGCCAGCAGCTTCTTCGCGGGGAGCTCCTACAATGAGCAGTTCTTC
>TRBV12-3/TRBV12-4|-|-|TRBJ2-6
CASRSVDVLTF
TGTGCCAGCAGATCAGTCGACGTCCTGACTTTC
>TRBV7-9|-|-|TRBJ1-2
CASSLGNREEGYTF
TGTGCCAGCAGCTTAGGTAACAGGGAGGAGGGCTACACCTTC
>TRBV19|-|-|TRBJ2-1
CASSPPPLYNEQFF
TGTGCCAGTAGTCCCCCCCCCTTGTACAATGAGCAGTTCTTC
>TRBV6-5|-|TRBD1|TRBJ2-7
CASIETGTSYEQYF
TGTGCCAGCATCGAGACAGGGACCTCCTACGAGCAGTACTTC
>TRBV6-1|-|-|TRBJ1-1
CASSELEWFEAFF
TGTGCCAGCAGTGAATTAGAGTGGTTTGAAGCTTTCTTT
>TRBV28|few|TRBD1|TRBJ1-2
CASIIQGGNYGYTF
TGTGCCAGCATTATACAGGGGGGTAACTATGGCTACACCTTC
>TRBV5-5|-|-|TRBJ1-5
CASSLEGGDQPQHF
TGTGCCAGCAGCTTGGAGGGGGGCGACCAGCCCCAGCATTTT
>TRBV5-1|-|-|TRBJ1-4
CASSLGYGQAQNEKLFF
TGCGCCAGCAGCTTGGGTTACGGGCAGGCCCAAAATGAAAAACTGTTTTTT
>TRBV7-2|-|TRBD2|TRBJ2-5
CASSLVSGEPQETQYF
TGTGCCAGCAGCTTAGTCAGCGGGGAACCTCAAGAGACCCAGTACTTC
>TRBV6-4|-|TRBD1|TRBJ1-2
CASLGTGDYGYTF
TGTGCCAGCTTGGGGACAGGAGACTATGGCTACACCTTC
>TRBV5-1|-|TRBD1|TRBJ1-4
CASGTGAGEKLFF
TGCGCCAGCGGGACAGGGGCCGGTGAAAAACTGTTTTTT
>TRBV6-5|-|-|TRBJ1-4
CAVRENGDEKLFF
TGTGCCGTTAGGGAGAATGGGGATGAAAAACTGTTTTTT
>TRBV2|-|-|TRBJ2-1
CASSATTIQSSYEQFF
TGTGCCAGCAGCGCAACCACCATTCAGTCCTCGTATGAGCAGTTCTTC
>TRBV14|-|TRBD1|TRBJ1-2
CASSLGQRLYGYTF
TGTGCCAGCAGCTTGGGACAGAGGCTCTATGGCTACACCTTC
>TRBV27|-|TRBD1|TRBJ1-6
CASSPRTGGDSPLHF
TGTGCCAGCAGTCCCCGGACAGGGGGCGATTCACCCCTCCACTTT